This T cell receptor beta chain originates from a study of T-cell reconstitution after alpha-beta-depleted transplantation in children. Findings and limits, study-wide: There were reportedly several hundred expanded graft clones from which alpha-beta T cells came about two months after transplant. Newly generated T cells supplied most T-cell counts and diversity one year post-transplant.

This clonotype was recorded a few times. Its cognate antigen is unknown. Preparing the TCRbeta library involved the use of unique molecular identifiers. TCRdb re-called the PCR reads with MiXCR, one entry per CDR3 protein. The data show around 960,000 distinct CDR3 sequences, about 29% seen once. Trimming stripped 4 bases from V and 1 base from J, with 14 bases between. The germline CDR1 and CDR2 sequences are SGHRS and YFSETQ. CDR3 length: 15 residues. The chain couples TRBV5-1 to TRBJ1-1; perhaps TRBD1 as D (5 bases). The source is a boy less than two years old who had a stem cell transplant for SCID, so the T cells may come from the graft donor. The sample was PBMCs, mostly from graft donor cells, taken 360 days after TCRalphabeta/CD19-depleted stem cell transplant. The chain's CDR3 is CASSQVTVKNTEAFF. The CDR3 region has the DNA TGCGCCAGCAGCCAAGTGACAGTTAAGAACACTGAAGCTTTCTTT.